The rows below give T cell receptor beta chains drawn from one sample of a study of T-cell reconstitution after alpha-beta-depleted transplantation in children. TCRdb independently ran MiXCR on the PCR reads; one entry per CDR3 protein. The sample records 200,000 to 250,000 distinct CDR3 sequences, roughly a tenth being singletons. The sequences come from PBMCs, collected before TCRalphabeta/CD19-depleted stem cell transplant. These receptors came from a child younger than two with acute myeloid leukemia, due to receive a stem cell transplant. CDR3s include the opening cysteine and the closing phenylalanine or tryptophan. A D gene is named only where the DNA matches it firmly. Not every row has a clone size; where given, it reads once, few, many or a size class.

v_gene,j_gene,abundance,len,d_gene,CDR3nt,CDR3aa
TRBV4-3,TRBJ2-1,few,17,.,TGCGCCAGCAGCCAAGGGACCAGGGGCCCCTTATACAATGAGCAGTTCTTC,CASSQGTRGPLYNEQFF
TRBV7-8,TRBJ2-3,many,14,TRBD2,TGTGCCAGCAGCTTAGATAGCGGGAGTAATACGCAGTATTTT,CASSLDSGSNTQYF
TRBV5-1,TRBJ1-4,many,14,.,TGCGCCAGCAGCGGTCAGACAACTAATGAAAAACTGTTTTTT,CASSGQTTNEKLFF
TRBV28,TRBJ2-5,few,14,TRBD1,TGTGCCAGCAGTCGTGACAGGGCCCGGGAGACCCAGTACTTC,CASSRDRARETQYF
TRBV6-5,TRBJ2-5,many,13,.,TGTGCCAGCAGTTACCGGGTCCAAGAGACCCAGTACTTC,CASSYRVQETQYF
TRBV21-1,TRBJ2-1,many,13,.,TGTGCCAGCAGCAAAGTCCCAGCGAGAGAGCAGTTCTTC,CASSKVPAREQFF
TRBV18,TRBJ1-2,many,15,.,TGTGCCAGCTCACCTGACCGACAGAGAGTTTATGGCTACACCTTC,CASSPDRQRVYGYTF
TRBV19,TRBJ1-2,.,13,.,TGTGCCAGTAGTCTCCGGGGGCTCTATGGCTACACCTTC,CASSLRGLYGYTF
TRBV25-1,TRBJ2-1,.,17,TRBD2,TGTGCCAGCAGCCCCTCGGGAGAGCGGGGGTCCTACAATGAGCAGTTCTTC,CASSPSGERGSYNEQFF
TRBV6-5,TRBJ2-3,many,14,.,TGTGCCAGCCTATTCCCCGGGATCACAGATACGCAGTATTTT,CASLFPGITDTQYF
TRBV5-1,TRBJ2-7,many,13,TRBD2,TGCGCCAGCAGATCCGGGACTAGCGTTGAGCAGTACTTC,CASRSGTSVEQYF
TRBV20-1,TRBJ1-2,many,15,TRBD1,TGCAGTGCAACACCGGGACAGGGGACCGCCTATGGCTACACCTTC,CSATPGQGTAYGYTF
TRBV5-1,TRBJ2-7,many,12,.,TGCGCCAGCAGGGGTGACTCCTACGAGCAGTACTTC,CASRGDSYEQYF
TRBV7-2,TRBJ2-3,few,17,TRBD2,TGTGCCAGCAGCTTAGTCAATAGCGGGAGTGCGGGAGATACGCAGTATTTT,CASSLVNSGSAGDTQYF
TRBV20-1,TRBJ1-1,.,13,.,TGCAGTGCTAGAGAGGGAGGGCACACTGAAGCTTTCTTT,CSAREGGHTEAFF
TRBV24-1,TRBJ2-2,.,16,.,TGTGCCACCAGTGACTTTGGACCTGGGAACACCGGGGAGCTGTTTTTT,CATSDFGPGNTGELFF
TRBV5-6,TRBJ1-2,many,13,.,TGTGCCAGCAGCCCCGGGTCTTCTTATGGCTACACCTTC,CASSPGSSYGYTF
TRBV24-1,TRBJ2-1,many,15,.,TGTGCCACCAGTGTTGGCGTTAGCTCCTACAATGAGCAGTTCTTC,CATSVGVSSYNEQFF
TRBV7-9,TRBJ2-7,many,15,.,TGTGCCAGCAGCTTAAGCCCGCACCCTTACTACGAGCAGTACTTC,CASSLSPHPYYEQYF
TRBV21-1,TRBJ2-3,few,18,.,TGTGCCAGCAGCCCTCAGGACAGGGGGCGGCTTAAGGCAGATACGCAGTATTTT,CASSPQDRGRLKADTQYF
TRBV9,TRBJ1-4,many,16,.,TGTGCCAGCAGCGCCGGGCCCAGGGGCGGAAATGAAAAACTGTTTTTT,CASSAGPRGGNEKLFF
TRBV12-3/TRBV12-4,TRBJ2-3,many,13,.,TGTGCCAGCACCGAACTAGGGACAGATACGCAGTATTTT,CASTELGTDTQYF
TRBV7-9,TRBJ1-1,many,13,.,TGTGCCAGCAGCTTCCTCGAACAGGGAGAAGCTTTCTTT,CASSFLEQGEAFF
TRBV20-1,TRBJ2-5,many,13,.,TGCAGTGCTAGGGTAGCCTGGGGAAAGACCCAGTACTTC,CSARVAWGKTQYF
TRBV7-3,TRBJ2-1,many,12,.,TGTGCCAGCAGCTTAGGAGGGCCCAGGCAGTTCTTC,CASSLGGPRQFF
TRBV30,TRBJ1-2,few,12,TRBD1,TGTGCCTGGAGCAAACCAGGGGGTGGCTACACCTTC,CAWSKPGGGYTF
TRBV18,TRBJ2-7,many,13,.,TGTGCCAGCAGCCCCCAGGGATCCTACGAGCAGTACTTC,CASSPQGSYEQYF
TRBV21-1,TRBJ1-2,.,14,.,TGTGCCAGCAGCTCCCGGGACAGGTTCGATGGCTACACCTTC,CASSSRDRFDGYTF
TRBV25-1,TRBJ2-3,many,17,.,TGTGCCAGCAGTGGCTATTTAGGGGCCCTTAGCACAGATACGCAGTATTTT,CASSGYLGALSTDTQYF
TRBV11-2,TRBJ2-3,many,15,TRBD2,TGTGCCAGCAGCTTAGAACTAGCGGGGACAGATACGCAGTATTTT,CASSLELAGTDTQYF
TRBV5-1,TRBJ2-3,many,16,TRBD2,TGCGCCAGCAGCCTTAGACTAGCGGGACCCACAGATACGCAGTATTTT,CASSLRLAGPTDTQYF